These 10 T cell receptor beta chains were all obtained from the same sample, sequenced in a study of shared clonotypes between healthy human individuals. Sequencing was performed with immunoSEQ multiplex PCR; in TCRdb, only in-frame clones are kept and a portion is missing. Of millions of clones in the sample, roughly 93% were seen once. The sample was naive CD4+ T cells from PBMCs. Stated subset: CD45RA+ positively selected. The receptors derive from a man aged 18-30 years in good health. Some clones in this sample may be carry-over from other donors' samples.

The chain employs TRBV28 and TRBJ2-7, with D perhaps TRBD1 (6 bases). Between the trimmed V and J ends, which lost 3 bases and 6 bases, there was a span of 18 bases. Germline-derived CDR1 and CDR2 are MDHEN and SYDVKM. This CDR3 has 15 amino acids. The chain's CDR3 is CASSFQGTSRSEQYF. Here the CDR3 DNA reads TGTGCCAGCAGTTTTCAGGGGACCTCCCGATCCGAGCAGTACTTC. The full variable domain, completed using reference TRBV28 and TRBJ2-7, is DVKVTQSSRYLVKRTGEKVFLECVQDMDHENMFWYRQDPGLGLRLIYFSYDVKMKEKGDIPEGYSVSREKKERFSLILESASTNQTSMYLCASSFQGTSRSEQYFGPGTRLTVT.

The CDR3 loop reads CASRVGGTSKTQYF. In DNA, the CDR3 is TGTGCCAGCAGAGTGGGGGGGACTTCTAAGACCCAGTACTTC. The V call is TRBV7-2, the J call TRBJ2-5, with 7 bases matching TRBD2. Germline V gene lookup returns CDR1 SGHTA and CDR2 FQGNSA. This CDR3 is built from 14 residues. V lost 6 bases and J lost 6; bases outside the gene matches: 10.

The DNA for the CDR3 is TGCAGCGTTGAAGATCGGTTAGGGGACAGATACAATGAGCAGTTCTTC. It codes for CSVEDRLGDRYNEQFF. The rearrangement links TRBV29-1 to TRBJ2-1; TRBD1 matches at 7 bases. V shed 0 bases, J shed 4 bases, and the junction held 9 bases outside the gene matches. The CDR3 has 16 residues. CDR1 is SQVTM and CDR2 is ANQGSEA in the germline V gene.

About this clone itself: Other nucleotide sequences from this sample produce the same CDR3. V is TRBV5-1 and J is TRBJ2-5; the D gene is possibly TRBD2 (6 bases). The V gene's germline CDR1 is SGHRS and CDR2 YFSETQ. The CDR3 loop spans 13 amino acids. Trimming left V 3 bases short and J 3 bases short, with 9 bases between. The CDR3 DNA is TGCGCCAGCAGCTCATTAGCGGAAGAGACCCAGTACTTC. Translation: CASSSLAEETQYF.

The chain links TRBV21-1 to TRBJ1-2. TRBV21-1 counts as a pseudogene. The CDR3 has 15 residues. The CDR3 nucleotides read TGTGCCAGCAGCAAATGGAGGCGACGAGGGGATGGCTACACCTTC. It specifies CASSKWRRRGDGYTF.

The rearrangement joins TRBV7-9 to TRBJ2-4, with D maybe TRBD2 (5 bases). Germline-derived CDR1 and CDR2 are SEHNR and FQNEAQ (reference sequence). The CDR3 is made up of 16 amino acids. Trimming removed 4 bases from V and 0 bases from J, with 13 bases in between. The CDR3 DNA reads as TGTGCCAGCAGCTCCCCCCGACGGGAAGCCAAAAACATTCAGTACTTC. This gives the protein CASSSPRREAKNIQYF.

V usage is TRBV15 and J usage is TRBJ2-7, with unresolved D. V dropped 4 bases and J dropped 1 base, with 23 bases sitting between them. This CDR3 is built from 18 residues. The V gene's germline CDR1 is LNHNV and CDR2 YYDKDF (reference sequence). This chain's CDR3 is CATSKDHPLTALSYEQYF. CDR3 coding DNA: TGTGCCACCAGCAAGGATCACCCCCTCACAGCTTTATCCTACGAGCAGTACTTC.

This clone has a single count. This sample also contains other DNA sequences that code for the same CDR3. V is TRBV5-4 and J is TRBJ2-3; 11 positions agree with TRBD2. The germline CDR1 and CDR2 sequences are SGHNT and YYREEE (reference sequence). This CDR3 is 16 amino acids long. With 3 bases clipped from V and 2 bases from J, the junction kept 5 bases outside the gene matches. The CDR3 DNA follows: TGTGCCAGCAGCTCCACTAGCGGGAGAGTCACAGATACGCAGTATTTT. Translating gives CASSSTSGRVTDTQYF.

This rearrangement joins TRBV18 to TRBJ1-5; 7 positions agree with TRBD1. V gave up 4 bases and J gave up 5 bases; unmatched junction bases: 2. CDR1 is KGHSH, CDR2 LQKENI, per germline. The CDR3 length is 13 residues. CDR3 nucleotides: TGTGCCAGCTCACTAACAGGGGATCAGCCCCAGCATTTT. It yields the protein CASSLTGDQPQHF.

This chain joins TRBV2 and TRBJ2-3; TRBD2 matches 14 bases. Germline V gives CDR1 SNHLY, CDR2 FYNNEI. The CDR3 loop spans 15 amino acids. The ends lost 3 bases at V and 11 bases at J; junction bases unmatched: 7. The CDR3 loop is CASSEGLAGASLQYF. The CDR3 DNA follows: TGTGCCAGCAGTGAGGGACTAGCGGGGGCCAGCTTGCAGTATTTT.